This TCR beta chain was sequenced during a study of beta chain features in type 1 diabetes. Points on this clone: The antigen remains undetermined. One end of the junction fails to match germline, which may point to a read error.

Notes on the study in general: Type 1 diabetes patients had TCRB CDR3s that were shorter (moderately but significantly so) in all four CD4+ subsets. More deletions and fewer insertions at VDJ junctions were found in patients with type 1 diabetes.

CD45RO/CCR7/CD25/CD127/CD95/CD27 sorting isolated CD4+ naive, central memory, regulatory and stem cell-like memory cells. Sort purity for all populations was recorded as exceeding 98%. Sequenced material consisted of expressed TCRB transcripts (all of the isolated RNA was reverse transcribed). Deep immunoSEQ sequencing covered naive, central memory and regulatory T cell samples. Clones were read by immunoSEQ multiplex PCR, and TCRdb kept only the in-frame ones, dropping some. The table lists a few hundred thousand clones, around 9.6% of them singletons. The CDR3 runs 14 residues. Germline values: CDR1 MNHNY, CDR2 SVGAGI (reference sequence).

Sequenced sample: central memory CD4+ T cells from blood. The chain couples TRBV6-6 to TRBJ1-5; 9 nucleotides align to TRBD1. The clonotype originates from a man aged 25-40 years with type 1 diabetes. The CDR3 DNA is TGTGCCATCAGTAGGACAGGGGCCAATCAGCCCCAGCATTTT. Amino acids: CAISRTGANQPQHF.